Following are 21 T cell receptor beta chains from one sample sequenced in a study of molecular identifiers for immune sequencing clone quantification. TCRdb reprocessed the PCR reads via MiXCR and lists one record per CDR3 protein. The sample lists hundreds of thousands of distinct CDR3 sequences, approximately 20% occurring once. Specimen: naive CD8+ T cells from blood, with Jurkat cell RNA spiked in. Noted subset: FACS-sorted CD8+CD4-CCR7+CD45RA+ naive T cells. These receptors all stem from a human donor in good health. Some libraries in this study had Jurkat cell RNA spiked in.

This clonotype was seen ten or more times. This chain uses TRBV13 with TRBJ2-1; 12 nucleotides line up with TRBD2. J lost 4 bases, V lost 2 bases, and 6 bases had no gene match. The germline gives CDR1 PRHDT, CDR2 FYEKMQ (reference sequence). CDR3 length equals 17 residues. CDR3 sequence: CASSLPLAGGPYNEQFF. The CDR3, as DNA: TGTGCCAGCAGCTTACCTCTAGCGGGGGGGCCTTACAATGAGCAGTTCTTC.

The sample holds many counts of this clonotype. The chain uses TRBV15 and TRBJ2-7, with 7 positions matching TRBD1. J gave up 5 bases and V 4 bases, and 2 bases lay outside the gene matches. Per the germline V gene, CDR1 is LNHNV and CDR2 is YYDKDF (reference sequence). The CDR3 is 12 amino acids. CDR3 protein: CATSMQGDEQYF. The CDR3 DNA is TGTGCCACCAGCATGCAGGGGGACGAGCAGTACTTC.

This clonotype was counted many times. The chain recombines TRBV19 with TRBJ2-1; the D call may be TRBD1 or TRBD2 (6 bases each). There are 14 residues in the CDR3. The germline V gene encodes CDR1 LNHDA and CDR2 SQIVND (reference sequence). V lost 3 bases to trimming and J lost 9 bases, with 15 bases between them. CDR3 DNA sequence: TGTGCCAGTAGTATTAGTCCCAGGGGAGGTGAGCAGTTCTTC. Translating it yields CASSISPRGGEQFF. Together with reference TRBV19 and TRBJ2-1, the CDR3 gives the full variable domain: DGGITQSPKYLFRKEGQNVTLSCEQNLNHDAMYWYRQDPGQGLRLIYYSQIVNDFQKGDIAEGYSVSREKKESFPLTVTSAQKNPTAFYLCASSISPRGGEQFFGPGTRLTVL.

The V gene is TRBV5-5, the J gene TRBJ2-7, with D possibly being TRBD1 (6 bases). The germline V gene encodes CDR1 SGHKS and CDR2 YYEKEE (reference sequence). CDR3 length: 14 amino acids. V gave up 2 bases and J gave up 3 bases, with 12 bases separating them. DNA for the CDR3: TGTGCCAGCAGCTTCACCGGGACACGCTACGAGCAGTACTTC. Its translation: CASSFTGTRYEQYF.

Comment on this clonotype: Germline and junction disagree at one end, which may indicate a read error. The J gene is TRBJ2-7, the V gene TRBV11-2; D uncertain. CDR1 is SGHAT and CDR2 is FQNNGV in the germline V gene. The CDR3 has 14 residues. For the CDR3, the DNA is TGTGCCAGCAGCTTAGTGGCAGCCGAGTACGGGCAGTACTTC. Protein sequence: CASSLVAAEYGQYF.

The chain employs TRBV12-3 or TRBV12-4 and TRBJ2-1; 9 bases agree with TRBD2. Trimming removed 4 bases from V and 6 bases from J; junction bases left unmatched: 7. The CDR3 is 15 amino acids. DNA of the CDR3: TGTGCCAGCAGTTCGGGACTAGCTCGTGTCAATGAGCAGTTCTTC. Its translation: CASSSGLARVNEQFF.

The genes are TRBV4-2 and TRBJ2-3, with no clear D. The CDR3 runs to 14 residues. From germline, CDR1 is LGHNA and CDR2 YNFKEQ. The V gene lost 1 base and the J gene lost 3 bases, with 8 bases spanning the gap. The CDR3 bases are TGTGCCAGCAGCCAAGGATATCGGACAGATACGCAGTATTTT. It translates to CASSQGYRTDTQYF.

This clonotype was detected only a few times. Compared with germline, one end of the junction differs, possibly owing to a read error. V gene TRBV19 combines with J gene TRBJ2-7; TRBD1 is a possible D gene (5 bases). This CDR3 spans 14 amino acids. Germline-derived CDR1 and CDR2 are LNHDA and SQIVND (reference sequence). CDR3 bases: TGTGCCGGTAGTATGTCAGGGATAGCCTACGAGCAGTACTTC. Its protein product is CAGSMSGIAYEQYF.

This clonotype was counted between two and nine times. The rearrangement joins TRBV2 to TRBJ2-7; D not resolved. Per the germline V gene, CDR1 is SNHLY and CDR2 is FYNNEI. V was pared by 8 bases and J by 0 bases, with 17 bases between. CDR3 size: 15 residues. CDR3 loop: CASLMKIKLSYEQYF. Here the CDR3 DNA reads TGTGCCAGCCTTATGAAAATCAAGCTCTCCTACGAGCAGTACTTC.

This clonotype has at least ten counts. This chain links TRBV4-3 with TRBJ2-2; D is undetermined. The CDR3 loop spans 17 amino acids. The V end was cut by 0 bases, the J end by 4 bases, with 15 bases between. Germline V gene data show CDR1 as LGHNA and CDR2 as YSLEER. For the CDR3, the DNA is TGCGCCAGCAGCCAAGATCAGACGCCTGGGGTCACCGGGGAGCTGTTTTTT. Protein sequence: CASSQDQTPGVTGELFF.

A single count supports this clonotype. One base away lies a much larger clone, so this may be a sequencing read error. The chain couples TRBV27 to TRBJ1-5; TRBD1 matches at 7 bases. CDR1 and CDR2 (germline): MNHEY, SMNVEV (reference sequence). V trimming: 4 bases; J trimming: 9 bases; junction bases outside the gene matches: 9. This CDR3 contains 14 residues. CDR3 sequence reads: CASSSAGTDAPQHF. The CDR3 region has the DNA TGTGCCAGCAGTTCTGCCGGGACAGATGCGCCCCAGCATTTT.

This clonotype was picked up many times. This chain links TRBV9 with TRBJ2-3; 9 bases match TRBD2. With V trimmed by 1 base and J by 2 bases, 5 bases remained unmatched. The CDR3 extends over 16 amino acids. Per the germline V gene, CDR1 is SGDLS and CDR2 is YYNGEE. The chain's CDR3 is CASSVRASGATDTQYF. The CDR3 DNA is TGTGCCAGCAGCGTACGAGCTAGCGGGGCCACAGATACGCAGTATTTT.

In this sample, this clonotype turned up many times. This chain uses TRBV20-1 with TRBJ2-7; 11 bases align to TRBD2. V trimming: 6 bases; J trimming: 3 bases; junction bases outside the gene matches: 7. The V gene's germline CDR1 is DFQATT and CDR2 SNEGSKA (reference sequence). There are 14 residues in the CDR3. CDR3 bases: TGCAGTGCCACTTCTACTAGCGGGGGCTACGAGCAGTACTTC. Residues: CSATSTSGGYEQYF.

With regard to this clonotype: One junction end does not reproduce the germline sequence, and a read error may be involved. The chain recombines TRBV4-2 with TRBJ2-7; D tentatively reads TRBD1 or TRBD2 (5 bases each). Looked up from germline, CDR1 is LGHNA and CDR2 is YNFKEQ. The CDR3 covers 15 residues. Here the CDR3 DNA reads TGTGCCGGCAGCCCCCGGTGGGGGTCCTCCTACGAGCAGTACTTC. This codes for CAGSPRWGSSYEQYF.

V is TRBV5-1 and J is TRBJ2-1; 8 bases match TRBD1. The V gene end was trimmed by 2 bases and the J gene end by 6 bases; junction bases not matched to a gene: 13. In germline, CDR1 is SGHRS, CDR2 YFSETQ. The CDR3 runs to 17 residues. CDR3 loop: CASSFSLDRVPINEQFF. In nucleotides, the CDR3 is TGCGCCAGCAGCTTTTCCCTGGACAGGGTTCCCATCAATGAGCAGTTCTTC.

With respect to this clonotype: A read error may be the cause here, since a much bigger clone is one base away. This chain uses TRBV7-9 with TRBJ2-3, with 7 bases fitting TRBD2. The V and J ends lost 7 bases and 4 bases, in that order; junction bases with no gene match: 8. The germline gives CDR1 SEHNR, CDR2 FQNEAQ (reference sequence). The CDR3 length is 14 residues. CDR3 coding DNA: TGTGCCAGCACTGGGGCGGGAGCGGCAGATACGCAGTATTTT. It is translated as CASTGAGAADTQYF.

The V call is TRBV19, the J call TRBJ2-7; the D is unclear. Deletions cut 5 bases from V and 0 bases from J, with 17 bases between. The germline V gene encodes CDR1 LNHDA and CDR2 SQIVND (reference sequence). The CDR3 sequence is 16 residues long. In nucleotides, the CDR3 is TGTGCCAGTAGTTCTCATGTCTTACAGAGCTCCTACGAGCAGTACTTC. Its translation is CASSSHVLQSSYEQYF.

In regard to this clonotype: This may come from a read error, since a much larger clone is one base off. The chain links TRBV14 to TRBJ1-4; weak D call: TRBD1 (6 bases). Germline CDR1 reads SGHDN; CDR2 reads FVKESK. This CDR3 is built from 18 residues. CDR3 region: CASSLGDKYDATNENLFF. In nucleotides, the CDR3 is TGTGCCAGCAGCCTGGGGGACAAGTACGACGCAACTAATGAAAACCTGTTTTTT.

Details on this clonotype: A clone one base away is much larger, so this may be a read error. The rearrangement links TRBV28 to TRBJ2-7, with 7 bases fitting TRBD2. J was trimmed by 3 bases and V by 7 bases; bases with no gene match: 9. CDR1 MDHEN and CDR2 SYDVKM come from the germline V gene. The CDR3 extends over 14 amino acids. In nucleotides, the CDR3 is TGTGCCAGCAATAACTCCGGGACTAACTACGAGCAGTACTTC. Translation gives CASNNSGTNYEQYF. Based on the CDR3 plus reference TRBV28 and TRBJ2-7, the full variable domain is DVKVTQSSRYLVKRTGEKVFLECVQDMDHENMFWYRQDPGLGLRLIYFSYDVKMKEKGDIPEGYSVSREKKERFSLILESASTNQTSMYLCASNNSGTNYEQYFGPGTRLTVT.

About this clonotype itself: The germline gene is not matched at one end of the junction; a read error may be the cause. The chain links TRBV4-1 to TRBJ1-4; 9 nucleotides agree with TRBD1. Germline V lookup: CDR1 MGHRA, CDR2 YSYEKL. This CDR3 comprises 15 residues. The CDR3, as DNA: TGCGTCAGCAGCCAGGCCGGGACAGGGAATGAAAAACTGTTTTTT. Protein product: CVSSQAGTGNEKLFF.

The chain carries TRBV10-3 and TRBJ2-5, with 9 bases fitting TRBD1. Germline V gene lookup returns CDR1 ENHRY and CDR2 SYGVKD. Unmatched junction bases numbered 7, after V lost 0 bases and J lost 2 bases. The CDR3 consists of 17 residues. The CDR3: CAISESGGQGLQETQYF. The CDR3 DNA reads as TGTGCCATCAGTGAGTCAGGTGGACAGGGGCTTCAAGAGACCCAGTACTTC.